The next 10 T cell receptor beta chains were all read from a single sample in a study of T cell repertoires in ileal Crohn's disease. Measured with immunoSEQ multiplex PCR; TCRdb has only the in-frame clones, and not every one. The sample has about 7,400 clones, about four fifths seen once. Sequenced material: ileal tissue. The receptors come from an adult with Crohn's disease.

This chain uses TRBV12-5 with TRBJ1-4; tentatively, D is TRBD1 (5 bases). With 7 bases removed from V and 2 bases from J, the gap between germline ends came to 17 bases. Germline CDR1 is LGHNT and CDR2 is FRNRAP. This CDR3 comprises 16 residues. CDR3 bases: TGTGCTAGTGCCTTGGGGGGGGTGGGGACTAATGAAAAACTGTTTTTT. This codes for CASALGGVGTNEKLFF.

The chain links TRBV19 to TRBJ1-1; D perhaps matches TRBD1 (5 bases). Trimming took off 3 bases at V and 5 bases at J, with 13 bases between the two ends. This CDR3 has 14 residues. Looked up from germline, CDR1 is LNHDA and CDR2 is SQIVND (reference sequence). The CDR3 here is CASSISGRATEAFF. The CDR3 DNA reads as TGTGCCAGTAGTATTTCAGGGAGGGCGACTGAAGCTTTCTTT.

This clone was found once. The chain has TRBV5-1 and TRBJ2-1; a possible D gene is TRBD2 (6 bases). The germline V gene encodes CDR1 SGHRS and CDR2 YFSETQ. V dropped 0 bases and J dropped 2 bases, with 12 bases sitting between them. CDR3 size: 16 residues. CDR3 DNA: TGCGCCAGCAGCTTGGATCGCGGGACCCCCTACAATGAGCAGTTCTTC. Translated: CASSLDRGTPYNEQFF.

The chain recombines TRBV9 with TRBJ1-3; no firm D call. Germline V gene lookup returns CDR1 SGDLS and CDR2 YYNGEE. The CDR3 extends over 14 amino acids. V lost 4 bases, J lost 8 bases, and 16 bases lay in between. The CDR3 loop reads CASSPRNSGYTIYF. In DNA form, the CDR3 reads TGTGCCAGCAGCCCCCGGAACAGCGGATACACCATATATTTT.

The chain carries TRBV6-4 and TRBJ1-2, with D perhaps matching TRBD1 (5 bases). Germline CDR1 reads MRHNA; CDR2 reads SNTAGT. The CDR3 is 14 residues long. V lost 9 bases and J 2 bases, leaving 16 bases between the germline ends. CDR3 residues: CASKLQTGNYGYTF. CDR3 coding DNA: TGTGCCAGTAAGTTGCAAACAGGCAACTATGGCTACACCTTC.

V and J are TRBV5-4 and TRBJ2-5, with D hard to call. CDR3 length: 12 amino acids. CDR1 SGHNT and CDR2 YYREEE come from the germline V gene (reference sequence). The V gene lost 5 bases and the J gene lost 5 bases, with 10 bases spanning the gap. CDR3 nucleotide sequence: TGTGCCAGCAGTCTAGATAGTGAGACCCAGTACTTC. Residues: CASSLDSETQYF. The entire variable domain, with the rest obtained from reference TRBV5-4 and TRBJ2-5, is as follows: ETGVTQSPTHLIKTRGQQVTLRCSSQSGHNTVSWYQQALGQGPQFIFQYYREEENGRGNFPPRFSGLQFPNYSSELNVNALELDDSALYLCASSLDSETQYFGPGTRLLVL.

The V gene is TRBV4-1, the J gene TRBJ1-4; perhaps TRBD1 as D (5 bases). This CDR3 contains 13 residues. V lost 11 bases and J lost 4, with 14 bases in between. Germline assignment: CDR1 MGHRA and CDR2 YSYEKL. The CDR3: CARPHRFNEKLFF. CDR3 DNA sequence: TGCGCCCGGCCCCACAGGTTTAATGAAAAACTGTTTTTT.

The table lists this clone with a few counts. This rearrangement joins TRBV6-5 to TRBJ1-5; D perhaps matches TRBD1 (6 bases). Looked up from germline, CDR1 is MNHEY and CDR2 is SVGAGI. The CDR3 loop spans 14 amino acids. V dropped 8 bases and J dropped 5 bases, with 16 bases sitting between them. CDR3 nucleotides: TGTGCCAGCGGTTTGGCCAGGGGACATCAGCCCCAGCATTTT. Translating gives CASGLARGHQPQHF.

The chain combines TRBV18 with TRBJ2-1; 14 nucleotides agree with TRBD2. Germline values: CDR1 KGHSH, CDR2 LQKENI. CDR3 size: 19 residues. V was clipped by 5 bases and J by 1 base; unmatched bases: 10. The DNA of the CDR3 is TGTGCCAGCTCAGTCGGACTAGCGGGAGGAGAAGGATCCTACAATGAGCAGTTCTTC. Amino acid sequence: CASSVGLAGGEGSYNEQFF.

This chain joins TRBV11-3 and TRBJ2-7, with TRBD1 matching over 9 bases. The CDR3 totals 14 residues. V was clipped by 5 bases and J by 2 bases; unmatched bases: 4. Per germline, CDR1 SGHNT and CDR2 YENEEA. This chain's CDR3 is CASSKGQGAYEQYF. In nucleotides, the CDR3 is TGTGCCAGCAGCAAGGGACAGGGTGCCTACGAGCAGTACTTC. Full variable domain (rest looked up from reference TRBV11-3 and TRBJ2-7): EAGVVQSPRYKIIEKKQPVAFWCNPISGHNTLYWYLQNLGQGPELLIRYENEEAVDDSQLPKDRFSAERLKGVDSTLKIQPAELGDSAVYLCASSKGQGAYEQYFGPGTRLTVT.